This entry describes one T cell receptor beta chain. This entry is derived from a study of CD8+CD57+ T cells in acquired aplastic anemia. As for the study in general: The mean DNA yield obtained from sorted CD4+ and CD8+ cells came to approximately 3.2 ug.

Investigators profiled TCR beta VDJ and CDR3 from genomic DNA template. TCRdb re-called the reads with MiXCR, one entry per CDR3 protein. The sample shows some 290,000 distinct CDR3 sequences, 55% to 65% of them seen only once. CDR3 size: 14 residues. Trimming took 2 bases from V and 1 from J, leaving 8 bases between them. Looked up from germline, CDR1 is SEHNR and CDR2 is FQNEAQ (reference sequence). Sequenced input: sorted CD4+, CD8+, or CD8+CD57+ T cells (not recorded which) from PBMCs. The receptor was isolated from a human donor with severe aplastic anemia or a healthy control (not recorded which). The gene calls are TRBV7-9 and TRBJ2-5; D unresolved. Here the CDR3 reads CASSLQGSQETQYF. CDR3 DNA sequence: TGTGCCAGCAGCTTACAAGGCTCCCAAGAGACCCAGTACTTC.